Here is one T cell receptor (beta chain) with its context. The data stem from a study of T-cell memory formation after mild COVID-19. Libraries for TCRalpha and TCRbeta carried sample barcodes and unique molecular identifiers via 5'RACE. TCRdb reprocessed the 5' RACE reads with MiXCR, giving one entry per CDR3 protein. Here the sample spans some 310,000 distinct CDR3 sequences, 20% to 25% being singletons. V was clipped by 7 bases and J by 9 bases, with 16 bases between them. The CDR3 runs to 12 residues. From germline, CDR1 is SQVTM and CDR2 ANQGSEA. The TCR originated in a man between 18 and 35 years old who had mild COVID-19 (a few samples of this study predate the infection). Cell type and time point are not known. Sequencing was done on a sample of PBMCs or a T cell subset sorted from them (not recorded which). This chain links TRBV29-1 with TRBJ2-1; D perhaps matches TRBD1 (5 bases). The CDR3 DNA sequence: TGCAGCGGTAGGGGCTTGGGTGGTGAGCAGTTCTTC. Amino acid sequence: CSGRGLGGEQFF.